The rows below give T cell receptor beta chains drawn from one sample of a study of shared clonotypes between healthy human individuals. Here immunoSEQ multiplex PCR was the method, and the copy in TCRdb shows in-frame clones only, minus some. The sample records about 2.1 million clones, more than 85% being singletons. The sequencing sample was made of naive CD8+ T cells from PBMCs. These receptors all stem from a man between 18 and 29 years old in good health. Some clones in this sample may be carry-over from other donors' samples. Each CDR3 is given with its conserved first and last residue.

v_call cdr3_aa
TRBV27 CASSSGTGHQPQHF
TRBV28 CASSAAGTEAYEQYF
TRBV6-5 CASSYSQAVVSYEQYF
TRBV7-6 CASSLIAGRTDTQYF
TRBV7-3 CASSFTLRVSGLLVPDTQYF
TRBV6-6 CASSYSWADEQFF
TRBV27 CASSFRLAAHEQFF
TRBV29-1 CSVEDLGTSGDLYNEQFF
TRBV29-1 CSVRRVGYTEAFF
TRBV10-3 CAISEQGGTDTQYF
TRBV7-9 CASSDPSSYNEQFF
TRBV19 CASSISSGSTDTQYF
TRBV6-5 CASSYGTNINYGYTF
TRBV9 CASGTAYNEQFF
TRBV6-5 CASSYFGKDTQYF
TRBV6-5 CASSTDRGRGNEQFF
TRBV28 CASSWPFSGNTGELFF
TRBV6-6 CASSYSDIYEQYF
TRBV4-1 CASSQGAGPTYEQYF
TRBV5-6 CASSLVAAGGLFF
TRBV28 CASSPPSGGAKQFF
TRBV27 CASSLSLRGTQYF
TRBV15 CATSRASGTSMGEQYF
TRBV9 CASSPGGYNEQFF
TRBV6-5 CASSDSGVYNEQFF